A single sample gave rise to the 30 T cell receptor beta chains below, sequenced in a study of shared T cell receptors in the human thymus. Clones were read by immunoSEQ multiplex PCR, and TCRdb kept only the in-frame ones, dropping some. The sample lists over 650,000 clones, around 87% occurring once. This sample was also put to use in a study of human thymus T cells.

The sequenced material came from thymocytes. These receptors came from a boy under two years old with a congenital heart defect.

This chain joins TRBV6-6 and TRBJ2-5, with D uncertain. Gene TRBJ2-7 matches the end of the DNA better, so the J call may be wrong. The CDR3 contains 12 residues. From germline, CDR1 is MNHNY and CDR2 SVGAGI (reference sequence). DNA of the CDR3: TGTGCCAGCAGATCTTTAGCCGACGAGCAGTACTTC. It translates to CASRSLADEQYF.

The V and J genes are TRBV29-1 and TRBJ1-1; tentative D call: TRBD1 (6 bases). CDR1 SQVTM and CDR2 ANQGSEA come from the germline V gene. The CDR3 loop spans 15 amino acids. V dropped 0 bases and J dropped 2 bases, with 13 bases sitting between them. CDR3: CSVEDPETGNTEAFF. The CDR3 nucleotides read TGCAGCGTTGAAGATCCGGAGACAGGCAACACTGAAGCTTTCTTT.

The chain joins TRBV27 to TRBJ2-5; 7 bases fit TRBD1. The length of the CDR3 is 15 residues. The germline V gene encodes CDR1 MNHEY and CDR2 SMNVEV (reference sequence). V lost 8 bases and J lost 1; bases outside the gene matches: 10. CDR3 sequence: CASPSRDRFQETQYF. The CDR3, as DNA: TGTGCCAGCCCCTCCCGGGACAGATTCCAAGAGACCCAGTACTTC.

V gene TRBV4-1 combines with J gene TRBJ1-2; 9 bases map to TRBD1. Losses at the gene ends were 4 bases for V and 4 bases for J; bases not matched to a gene: 7. The CDR3 spans 15 residues. The V gene's germline CDR1 is MGHRA and CDR2 YSYEKL. CDR3 DNA: TGCGCCAGCAGCCGGTCGACAGGGGGAGGCTATGGCTACACCTTC. It codes for CASSRSTGGGYGYTF.

The genes are TRBV27 and TRBJ2-1, with 10 bases fitting TRBD2. From germline, CDR1 is MNHEY and CDR2 SMNVEV (reference sequence). V lost 7 bases, J lost 9 bases, and 12 bases stayed unmatched. This CDR3 spans 15 amino acids. The CDR3 DNA sequence: TGTGCCAGCAATAAGCGGGAGGGGGACGCGAGTGAGCAGTTCTTC. It yields the protein CASNKREGDASEQFF.

This clone was seen once. The V gene is TRBV5-6, the J gene TRBJ2-1, with D maybe TRBD2 (5 bases). Germline CDR1 SGHDT, CDR2 YYEEEE. The V end lost 1 base, the J end lost 4 bases, and 18 bases lay between the germline ends. The CDR3 consists of 17 residues. CDR3 DNA: TGTGCCAGCAGCTTGTGCCCCTGTGGAGCGGATTACAATGAGCAGTTCTTC. Residues: CASSLCPCGADYNEQFF.

V usage is TRBV19 and J usage is TRBJ2-1; D possibly corresponds to TRBD2 (6 bases). Germline values: CDR1 LNHDA, CDR2 SQIVND (reference sequence). V was shortened by 3 bases and J by 5 bases, with 20 bases between the two germline ends. The CDR3 is 17 amino acids. The CDR3 DNA reads as TGTGCCAGTAGTATGACTATCGGGACTCCCTGGAACAATGAGCAGTTCTTC. Its translation is CASSMTIGTPWNNEQFF.

The chain has TRBV19 and TRBJ2-1; 7 nucleotides align to TRBD1. Germline assignment: CDR1 LNHDA and CDR2 SQIVND (reference sequence). The trim removed 2 bases at V and 7 bases at J, leaving 5 bases unmatched. The CDR3 is 14 residues long. CDR3 coding DNA: TGTGCCAGTAGTATAAGGGACAGATCTAATGAGCAGTTCTTC. As protein: CASSIRDRSNEQFF.

In regard to this clone: Additional DNA sequences in this sample encode the identical CDR3. The chain links TRBV27 to TRBJ1-1, with a weak D call TRBD1 (6 bases). Trimming took off 3 bases at V and 2 bases at J, with 10 bases between the two ends. The CDR3 length is 14 residues. Germline CDR1 MNHEY, CDR2 SMNVEV (reference sequence). The CDR3 sequence: CASSLAGVNTEAFF. Here the CDR3 DNA reads TGTGCCAGCAGTTTGGCAGGGGTAAACACTGAAGCTTTCTTT.

This sequence joins TRBV28 and TRBJ2-7; the D gene is possibly TRBD1 (5 bases). Germline CDR1 and CDR2: MDHEN and SYDVKM. With 2 bases removed from V and 1 base from J, the gap between germline ends came to 12 bases. This CDR3 has 15 amino acids. In DNA, the CDR3 is TGTGCCAGCAGTTTAGAGACAGATAAATCCTACGAGCAGTACTTC. Its translation is CASSLETDKSYEQYF. Drawing the rest from reference TRBV28 and TRBJ2-7, the complete variable domain is DVKVTQSSRYLVKRTGEKVFLECVQDMDHENMFWYRQDPGLGLRLIYFSYDVKMKEKGDIPEGYSVSREKKERFSLILESASTNQTSMYLCASSLETDKSYEQYFGPGTRLTVT.

The chain uses TRBV27 and TRBJ2-1, with D tentatively TRBD1 (6 bases). CDR3 size: 16 residues. Germline V gene data show CDR1 as MNHEY and CDR2 as SMNVEV (reference sequence). V dropped 5 bases and J dropped 5 bases, with 19 bases sitting between them. CDR3 sequence: CASSLSDRIVNNEQFF. CDR3 sequence (DNA): TGTGCCAGCAGTCTCTCGGACAGAATAGTTAACAATGAGCAGTTCTTC.

The chain links TRBV28 to TRBJ2-7, with unresolved D. Germline V gives CDR1 MDHEN, CDR2 SYDVKM. The CDR3 is 12 residues long. V was shortened by 5 bases and J by 3 bases, with 8 bases between the two germline ends. The CDR3 DNA follows: TGTGCCAGCAGTCGCGAGATCTACGAGCAGTACTTC. This translates into CASSREIYEQYF. Looking up the rest from reference TRBV28 and TRBJ2-7 gives the full variable domain: DVKVTQSSRYLVKRTGEKVFLECVQDMDHENMFWYRQDPGLGLRLIYFSYDVKMKEKGDIPEGYSVSREKKERFSLILESASTNQTSMYLCASSREIYEQYFGPGTRLTVT.

As for this clone: Other DNA sequences in the sample encode the same CDR3. The rearrangement uses TRBV15 and TRBJ1-5; D not resolved. The V and J ends lost 2 bases and 7 bases respectively, with 21 bases between them. CDR3 length: 17 residues. Germline-derived CDR1 and CDR2 are LNHNV and YYDKDF (reference sequence). The CDR3 loop is CATSRSNTLWSHQPQHF. The CDR3 DNA is TGTGCCACCAGCAGATCGAACACATTGTGGAGTCACCAGCCCCAGCATTTT.

The chain joins TRBV5-5 to TRBJ1-1; D is unclear. The germline V gene encodes CDR1 SGHKS and CDR2 YYEKEE (reference sequence). Between the trimmed V and J ends, which lost 3 bases and 6 bases, there was a span of 15 bases. The CDR3 runs to 14 residues. CDR3 amino acids: CASSSWLSDAEAFF. The CDR3 DNA reads TGTGCCAGCAGCTCTTGGTTGTCAGATGCTGAAGCTTTCTTT.

This chain joins TRBV29-1 and TRBJ2-3; 7 bases match TRBD1. Germline CDR1 reads SQVTM; CDR2 reads ANQGSEA. V was clipped by 5 bases and J by 6 bases; unmatched bases: 11. CDR3 length: 14 amino acids. This CDR3 reads CSVCKTGRFDTQYF. In DNA form, the CDR3 reads TGCAGCGTTTGCAAGACAGGGCGATTCGATACGCAGTATTTT.

The chain has TRBV18 and TRBJ1-4, with 12 positions matching TRBD1. The germline V gene encodes CDR1 KGHSH and CDR2 LQKENI. The length of the CDR3 is 16 residues. The V and J ends lost 3 bases and 9 bases, in that order; junction bases with no gene match: 8. CDR3 region: CASSPGDRGRWKKLFF. The CDR3 coding sequence is TGTGCCAGCTCACCCGGGGACAGGGGGCGGTGGAAAAAACTGTTTTTT.

The chain couples TRBV10-3 to TRBJ2-1, with D possibly matching TRBD1 (6 bases). CDR1 and CDR2 from the germline V gene are ENHRY and SYGVKD. This CDR3 spans 13 amino acids. Deletions cut 8 bases from V and 5 bases from J, with 13 bases between. The CDR3 region is CAIAQGKHNEQFF. For the CDR3, the DNA is TGTGCCATCGCTCAGGGGAAGCACAATGAGCAGTTCTTC.

The table lists this clone with a count of one. The J gene is TRBJ2-1, the V gene TRBV30, with 8 positions matching TRBD1. V lost 5 bases and J lost 4; bases outside the gene matches: 16. This CDR3 has 17 amino acids. Germline V gives CDR1 GTSNPN, CDR2 SVGIG (reference sequence). Here the CDR3 DNA reads TGTGCCTGGGTGGGCAGGGGGCGCGCGGTCGGTTACAATGAGCAGTTCTTC. As protein: CAWVGRGRAVGYNEQFF.

This clone occurred a few times. This rearrangement joins TRBV28 to TRBJ2-7; 7 positions agree with TRBD2. Germline CDR1 MDHEN, CDR2 SYDVKM. This CDR3 has 14 amino acids. After removal of 4 bases from V and 2 bases from J, the junction contained 5 bases not matched to a gene. CDR3 coding DNA: TGTGCCAGCAGTTCCCTAGCGGCGACCTACGAGCAGTACTTC. Protein: CASSSLAATYEQYF.

The rearrangement joins TRBV2 to TRBJ2-3; a weak D match, TRBD2 (7 bases). Germline loops: CDR1 SNHLY, CDR2 FYNNEI. V shed 6 bases and J shed 1 base, with 17 bases lying between them. The CDR3 extends over 16 amino acids. CDR3 sequence (DNA): TGTGCCAGCAGCCAGGGGAGCGGGGCCCGCACAGATACGCAGTATTTT. Its protein is CASSQGSGARTDTQYF.

The chain carries TRBV5-1 and TRBJ1-1; D is perhaps TRBD1 (6 bases). The V end lost 3 bases, the J end lost 3 bases, and 12 bases lay between the germline ends. CDR1 and CDR2 (germline): SGHRS, YFSETQ. The CDR3 extends over 14 amino acids. This CDR3 is CASSSDSYDTEAFF. The CDR3 region has the DNA TGCGCCAGCAGCTCGGACAGCTATGACACTGAAGCTTTCTTT.

A note on this clone: The same CDR3 arises from other DNA sequences in this sample as well. The J gene is TRBJ1-1, the V gene TRBV29-1; no firm D call. The CDR3 contains 12 residues. Germline V gene data show CDR1 as SQVTM and CDR2 as ANQGSEA. Between the trimmed V and J ends, which lost 0 bases and 2 bases, there was a span of 4 bases. The CDR3 DNA is TGCAGCGTTGAAGATAGAAACACTGAAGCTTTCTTT. Its protein is CSVEDRNTEAFF.

The chain joins TRBV7-9 to TRBJ2-7, with a weak D call TRBD1 (6 bases). The CDR3 is made up of 15 amino acids. CDR1 and CDR2 from the germline V gene are SEHNR and FQNEAQ (reference sequence). Between the trimmed V and J ends, which lost 1 base and 0 bases, there was a span of 10 bases. The CDR3 spells CASSLGRQVSYEQYF. CDR3 sequence (DNA): TGTGCCAGCAGCTTAGGGCGACAGGTCTCCTACGAGCAGTACTTC.

CDR3 loop: CASSFRGNTIYF. CDR3 sequence (DNA): TGTGCCAGCAGTTTCAGAGGAAACACCATATATTTT. The V and J genes are TRBV27 and TRBJ1-3; D not certain. CDR1 and CDR2 (germline): MNHEY, SMNVEV (reference sequence). Between the trimmed V and J ends, which lost 3 bases and 4 bases, there was a span of 4 bases. The CDR3 extends over 12 amino acids.

The gene calls are TRBV18 and TRBJ2-7, with 9 bases matching TRBD1. Germline assignment: CDR1 KGHSH and CDR2 LQKENI. The CDR3 has 20 amino acids. The trim removed 1 base at V and 2 bases at J, leaving 18 bases unmatched. Written as DNA, the CDR3 is TGTGCCAGCTCACCACTGTTTAGGGACAGGGCGCTAAACAGACCCTACGAGCAGTACTTC. Its protein product is CASSPLFRDRALNRPYEQYF.

This rearrangement joins TRBV5-6 to TRBJ1-1; D unclear. Germline-derived CDR1 and CDR2 are SGHDT and YYEEEE. The CDR3 has 16 residues. V lost 4 bases, J lost 4 bases, and 20 bases lay in between. Here the CDR3 reads CASSPRAGKTSTEAFF. DNA of the CDR3: TGTGCCAGCAGCCCACGCGCGGGGAAGACAAGCACTGAAGCTTTCTTT.

This clone appeared a single time. The rearrangement joins TRBV5-1 to TRBJ2-2; 12 bases match TRBD2. Germline CDR1 and CDR2: SGHRS and YFSETQ. V shed 4 bases and J 2 bases; nucleotides not matched to a gene: 24. The CDR3 contains 23 residues. CDR3: CASSPSLAGGPSSYRGNTGELFF. CDR3 bases: TGCGCCAGCAGCCCCTCCCTAGCGGGAGGGCCCTCGTCGTATCGTGGAAACACCGGGGAGCTGTTTTTT. Looking up the rest from reference TRBV5-1 and TRBJ2-2 gives the full variable domain: KAGVTQTPRYLIKTRGQQVTLSCSPISGHRSVSWYQQTPGQGLQFLFEYFSETQRNKGNFPGRFSGRQFSNSRSEMNVSTLELGDSALYLCASSPSLAGGPSSYRGNTGELFFGEGSRLTVL.

The rearrangement uses TRBV25-1 and TRBJ2-1; 9 nucleotides line up with TRBD1. The CDR3 is made up of 14 amino acids. With V trimmed by 4 bases and J by 5 bases, 3 bases remained unmatched. Germline V gives CDR1 MGHDK, CDR2 SYGVNS. CDR3 sequence: CASSGTGVDNEQFF. DNA for the CDR3: TGTGCCAGCAGTGGGACAGGGGTTGACAATGAGCAGTTCTTC.

The chain joins TRBV7-9 to TRBJ1-2; TRBD1 aligns across 7 bases. The length of the CDR3 is 13 residues. CDR1 and CDR2 from the germline V gene are SEHNR and FQNEAQ (reference sequence). V was clipped by 2 bases and J by 8 bases; unmatched bases: 5. The CDR3 region has the DNA TGTGCCAGCAGCTTAACAGGGGCCAGGGGCTACACCTTC. Translating gives CASSLTGARGYTF. The variable domain in full, with the rest retrieved from reference TRBV7-9 and TRBJ1-2, is DTGVSQNPRHKITKRGQNVTFRCDPISEHNRLYWYRQTLGQGPEFLTYFQNEAQLEKSRLLSDRFSAERPKGSFSTLEIQRTEQGDSAMYLCASSLTGARGYTFGSGTRLTVV.

J is TRBJ2-1 and V is TRBV27; D is perhaps TRBD1 (7 bases). V gave up 4 bases and J gave up 6 bases, with 22 bases separating them. In germline, CDR1 is MNHEY, CDR2 SMNVEV (reference sequence). This CDR3 contains 17 residues. CDR3 in amino acids: CASSSPRLEGAGNEQFF. CDR3 nucleotides: TGTGCCAGCAGTTCCCCGCGGTTGGAGGGGGCGGGCAATGAGCAGTTCTTC.